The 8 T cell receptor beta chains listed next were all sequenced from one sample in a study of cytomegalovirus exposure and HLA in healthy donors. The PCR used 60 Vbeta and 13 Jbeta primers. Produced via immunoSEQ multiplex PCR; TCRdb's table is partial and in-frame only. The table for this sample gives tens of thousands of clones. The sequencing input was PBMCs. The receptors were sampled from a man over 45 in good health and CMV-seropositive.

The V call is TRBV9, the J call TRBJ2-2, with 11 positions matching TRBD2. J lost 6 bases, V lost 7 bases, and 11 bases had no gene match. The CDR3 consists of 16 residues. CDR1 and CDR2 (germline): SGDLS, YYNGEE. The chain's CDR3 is CASGTSGSSVPGELFF. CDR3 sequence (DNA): TGTGCCAGCGGTACTAGCGGGAGTTCGGTCCCCGGGGAGCTGTTTTTT.

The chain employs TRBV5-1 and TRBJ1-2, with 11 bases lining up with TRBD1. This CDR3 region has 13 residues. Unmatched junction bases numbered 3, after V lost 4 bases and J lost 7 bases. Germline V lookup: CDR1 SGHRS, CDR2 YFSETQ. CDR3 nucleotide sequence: TGCGCCAGCAGCGCGGGACAGGGGGGTGGCTACACCTTC. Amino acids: CASSAGQGGGYTF.

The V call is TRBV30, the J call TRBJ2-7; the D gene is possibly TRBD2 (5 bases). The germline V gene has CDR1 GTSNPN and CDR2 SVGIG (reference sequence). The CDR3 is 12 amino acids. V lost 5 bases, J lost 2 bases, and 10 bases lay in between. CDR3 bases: TGTGCCTGGGGGGAGTTGGCCTACGAGCAGTACTTC. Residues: CAWGELAYEQYF.

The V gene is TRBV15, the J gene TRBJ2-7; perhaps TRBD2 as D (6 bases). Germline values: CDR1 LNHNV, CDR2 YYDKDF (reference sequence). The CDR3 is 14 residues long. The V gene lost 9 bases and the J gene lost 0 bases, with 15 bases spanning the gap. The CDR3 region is CATALDYSSYEQYF. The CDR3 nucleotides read TGTGCCACGGCCTTGGACTACTCCTCCTACGAGCAGTACTTC.

The DNA for the CDR3 is TGTGCCAGCTCACTAAGACAGGGAAGCACAGATACGCAGTATTTT. It translates to CASSLRQGSTDTQYF. This chain connects TRBV18 to TRBJ2-3; 7 bases fit TRBD1. The CDR3 runs to 15 residues. J was trimmed by 0 bases and V by 4 bases; bases with no gene match: 4. In germline, CDR1 is KGHSH, CDR2 LQKENI.

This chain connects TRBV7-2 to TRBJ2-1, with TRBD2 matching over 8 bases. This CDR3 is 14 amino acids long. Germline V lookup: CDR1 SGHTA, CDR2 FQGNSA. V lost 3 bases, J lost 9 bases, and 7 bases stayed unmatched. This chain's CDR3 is CASSFGSGTSEQFF. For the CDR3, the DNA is TGTGCCAGCAGCTTTGGTAGCGGGACTAGTGAGCAGTTCTTC.

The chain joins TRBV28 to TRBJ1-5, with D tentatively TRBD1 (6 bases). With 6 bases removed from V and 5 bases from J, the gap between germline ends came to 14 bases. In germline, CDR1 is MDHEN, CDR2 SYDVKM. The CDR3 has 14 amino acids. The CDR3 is CASSPGQLDQPQHF. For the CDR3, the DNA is TGTGCCAGCAGCCCTGGACAGTTAGATCAGCCCCAGCATTTT.

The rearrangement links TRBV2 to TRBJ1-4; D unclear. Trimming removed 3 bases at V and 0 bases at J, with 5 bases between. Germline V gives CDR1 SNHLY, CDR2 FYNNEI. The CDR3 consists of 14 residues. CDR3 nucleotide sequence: TGTGCCAGCAGTGAGGGAGCAACTAATGAAAAACTGTTTTTT. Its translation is CASSEGATNEKLFF.